This TCR beta chain stems from a study of cytotoxic CD8 clonotypes in ibrutinib-treated CLL. Profiling relied on immunoSEQ multiplex PCR, and the TCRdb table lists in-frame clones only, not all of them. The table records tens of thousands of clones, 65% to 70% of them present only once. The table lists this clone with a few counts. The TCR comes from a human donor with chronic lymphocytic leukemia. Sequencing was performed on PBMCs, taken after 24 months of ibrutinib treatment.

CDR3 bases: TGCGCCAGCAGAATGAGGGGACAGGGTAGTTTGGAGACCCAGTACTTC. Translation gives CASRMRGQGSLETQYF. V is TRBV5-1 and J is TRBJ2-5; 9 bases are a match to TRBD1. The trim removed 5 bases at V and 5 bases at J, leaving 13 bases unmatched. The CDR3 runs 16 residues. Germline V CDR1 and CDR2: SGHRS, YFSETQ. Combining the CDR3 with reference TRBV5-1 and TRBJ2-5 gives the whole variable domain KAGVTQTPRYLIKTRGQQVTLSCSPISGHRSVSWYQQTPGQGLQFLFEYFSETQRNKGNFPGRFSGRQFSNSRSEMNVSTLELGDSALYLCASRMRGQGSLETQYFGPGTRLLVL.